The 16 T cell receptor beta chains below all came from one sample that was sequenced in a study of regulatory T cells in long-lasting Graves disease. Time point described: persistent/refractory GD, antithyroid drugs over 5 years with positive TRAb. Making the TCR library involved RNA that had been extracted from PBMCs. CDR3-region Arm-PCR and iRepertoire HTBI primers produced the TCR beta libraries. Each CDR3 protein gets one entry after TCRdb re-called the multiplex PCR reads with MiXCR. The repertoire consists of 500,000 to 800,000 distinct CDR3 sequences, with 25% to 30% occurring once and the leading ten covering under 50%. Specimen: peripheral blood mononuclear cells (PBMCs), collected when the disease was refractory, from a patient treated with antithyroid drugs. All receptors come from a female donor with Graves disease.

The chain uses TRBV11-2 and TRBJ1-2; TRBD1 matches at 9 bases. The CDR3 extends over 15 amino acids. V lost 5 bases, J lost 5 bases, and 9 bases stayed unmatched. Germline CDR1 and CDR2: SGHAT and FQNNGV. The CDR3, as DNA: TGTGCCAGCAGCCCAACCGGGACAGGGATTTATGGCTACACCTTC. Protein: CASSPTGTGIYGYTF.

The rearrangement joins TRBV11-2 to TRBJ1-2; possibly TRBD1 for D (6 bases). The germline V gene encodes CDR1 SGHAT and CDR2 FQNNGV. The CDR3 spans 15 residues. V lost 0 bases to trimming and J lost 3 bases, with 11 bases between them. The CDR3 DNA reads as TGTGCCAGCAGCTTAGAGGGCAGGGGTGACTATGGCTACACCTTC. It translates to CASSLEGRGDYGYTF.

The J gene is TRBJ1-2, the V gene TRBV28, with TRBD1 identical over 9 bases. V shed 6 bases, J shed 7 bases, and the junction held 6 bases outside the gene matches. Germline CDR1 and CDR2: MDHEN and SYDVKM. The CDR3 is 13 residues long. CDR3 DNA: TGTGCCAGCAGCTGGGACAGGGATATTGGCTACACCTTC. It specifies CASSWDRDIGYTF.

The chain links TRBV5-1 to TRBJ2-7; 11 bases fit TRBD1. CDR1 and CDR2 from the germline V gene are SGHRS and YFSETQ. CDR3 length: 16 residues. J lost 5 bases, V lost 5 bases, and 12 bases had no gene match. This chain's CDR3 is CASRIRIGQGADEQYF. The DNA for the CDR3 is TGCGCCAGCAGAATTAGAATAGGACAGGGGGCCGACGAGCAGTACTTC. The whole variable domain, remainder taken from reference TRBV5-1 and TRBJ2-7, is KAGVTQTPRYLIKTRGQQVTLSCSPISGHRSVSWYQQTPGQGLQFLFEYFSETQRNKGNFPGRFSGRQFSNSRSEMNVSTLELGDSALYLCASRIRIGQGADEQYFGPGTRLTVT.

The sample holds many counts of this clonotype. The rearrangement uses TRBV6-1 and TRBJ1-6; TRBD1 might be the D (5 bases). Between the trimmed V and J ends, which lost 3 bases and 11 bases, there was a span of 8 bases. Germline V CDR1 and CDR2: MNHNS, SASEGT. This CDR3 contains 12 residues. The DNA for the CDR3 is TGTGCCAGCAGTGATCGGGGGACACCCCTCCACTTT. As protein: CASSDRGTPLHF.

In its sample, this clonotype was seen a few times. This sequence joins TRBV5-1 and TRBJ1-4, with D hard to call. Germline V gene lookup returns CDR1 SGHRS and CDR2 YFSETQ. The CDR3 sequence is 16 residues long. The ends were cut back, 1 base at V and 0 bases at J, with 10 bases in the middle. In DNA form, the CDR3 reads TGCGCCAGCAGCTTGAGATCCACAGCAACTAATGAAAAACTGTTTTTT. It yields the protein CASSLRSTATNEKLFF.

The chain couples TRBV9 to TRBJ1-2, with a tentative D call TRBD1 (5 bases). Germline V gene lookup returns CDR1 SGDLS and CDR2 YYNGEE. V gave up 4 bases and J gave up 2 bases, with 9 bases separating them. The CDR3 is made up of 13 amino acids. The CDR3 spells CASSPKGNYGYTF. The CDR3 region has the DNA TGTGCCAGCAGCCCAAAGGGGAACTATGGCTACACCTTC.

The V call is TRBV9, the J call TRBJ1-1; perhaps TRBD1 as D (6 bases). Trimming cost V 0 bases and J 7 bases, with 10 bases left between them. The V gene's germline CDR1 is SGDLS and CDR2 YYNGEE. CDR3 size: 13 residues. The CDR3 sequence is CASSVVGGGEAFF. CDR3 coding DNA: TGTGCCAGCAGCGTAGTAGGAGGGGGTGAAGCTTTCTTT.

The chain couples TRBV20-1 to TRBJ1-5; 7 bases agree with TRBD1. This CDR3 comprises 14 residues. V gave up 3 bases and J gave up 7 bases; unmatched junction bases: 9. The germline gives CDR1 DFQATT, CDR2 SNEGSKA (reference sequence). CDR3 DNA sequence: TGCAGTGCTAGCATAAACAGGGGACACCAGCCCCAGCATTTT. Translation: CSASINRGHQPQHF.

In this sample, this clonotype turned up many times. The V gene is TRBV7-3, the J gene TRBJ2-3; 10 bases are a match to TRBD2. The CDR3 covers 16 residues. Germline V lookup: CDR1 SGHTA, CDR2 FQGTGA. Germline trimming cut 5 bases from V and 2 bases from J; bases unmatched to any gene: 7. Written as DNA, the CDR3 is TGTGCCAGCAGCGCCGTAGCGGGAGGCTCCACAGATACGCAGTATTTT. The encoded protein is CASSAVAGGSTDTQYF.

This sequence joins TRBV2 and TRBJ2-2; TRBD1 might be the D (5 bases). The CDR3 sequence is 16 residues long. Trimming took off 0 bases at V and 3 bases at J, with 11 bases between the two ends. Germline V gene data show CDR1 as SNHLY and CDR2 as FYNNEI. CDR3 coding DNA: TGTGCCAGCAGTGAAGCGCTTCTAGGGGACACCGGGGAGCTGTTTTTT. Translation gives CASSEALLGDTGELFF.

The chain couples TRBV3-1 to TRBJ2-5; D not resolved. The length of the CDR3 is 15 residues. Trimming took 0 bases from V and 0 from J, leaving 8 bases between them. CDR1 is LGHDT and CDR2 is YNNKEL in the germline V gene (reference sequence). The CDR3 region has the DNA TGTGCCAGCAGCCAAGATTTGGGGTACCAAGAGACCCAGTACTTC. Translating it yields CASSQDLGYQETQYF.

This clonotype came up a few times. The V gene is TRBV20-1, the J gene TRBJ1-5, with a weak D call TRBD1 (6 bases). The ends were cut back, 2 bases at V and 5 bases at J, with 13 bases in the middle. The CDR3 extends over 14 amino acids. Germline CDR1 and CDR2: DFQATT and SNEGSKA (reference sequence). The CDR3 DNA is TGCAGTGCTAGATCTCCGGCAGGGGATCAGCCCCAGCATTTT. Protein product: CSARSPAGDQPQHF.

In this sample, this clonotype turned up many times. The chain recombines TRBV30 with TRBJ1-1; D is unresolved. Germline V gene lookup returns CDR1 GTSNPN and CDR2 SVGIG (reference sequence). Trimming left V 4 bases short and J 0 bases short, with 9 bases between. The CDR3 is 13 residues long. The CDR3 protein is CAWTGRLNTEAFF. CDR3 nucleotides: TGTGCCTGGACTGGGCGGTTGAACACTGAAGCTTTCTTT.

This clonotype came up a few times. The chain couples TRBV18 to TRBJ1-5; possibly TRBD1 for D (6 bases). CDR1 and CDR2 (germline): KGHSH, LQKENI. The V and J ends lost 6 bases and 3 bases respectively, with 12 bases between them. The CDR3 runs to 14 residues. The CDR3 DNA reads TGTGCCAGCTCGCGGGGACACCTCAATCAGCCCCAGCATTTT. Protein: CASSRGHLNQPQHF. The full variable domain, rest sourced from reference TRBV18 and TRBJ1-5, is NAGVMQNPRHLVRRRGQEARLRCSPMKGHSHVYWYRQLPEEGLKFMVYLQKENIIDESGMPKERFSAEFPKEGPSILRIQQVVRGDSAAYFCASSRGHLNQPQHFGDGTRLSIL.

The V and J genes are TRBV20-1 and TRBJ1-2; D is perhaps TRBD1 (6 bases). Germline values: CDR1 DFQATT, CDR2 SNEGSKA (reference sequence). The CDR3 spans 15 residues. V lost 3 bases and J 2 bases, leaving 16 bases between the germline ends. CDR3 amino acids: CSARDSLFLNYGYTF. The CDR3 DNA sequence: TGCAGTGCTAGGGACAGTCTCTTTCTCAACTATGGCTACACCTTC.